The 29 T cell receptor beta chains reported below all come from one sample, sequenced in a study of control samples from healthy donors and cancer patients. The protocol was immunoSEQ multiplex PCR, while the TCRdb copy is restricted to in-frame clones and leaves out a portion. In the table there are some 22,000 clones, 80% to 85% of which are singletons. The sequencing sample was made of PBMCs. The source of these receptors is a man between 60 and 70 years old with colorectal cancer.

This clone was detected only once. The J gene is TRBJ1-2, the V gene TRBV5-1; possibly TRBD1 for D (5 bases). CDR3 length: 15 residues. The germline V gene encodes CDR1 SGHRS and CDR2 YFSETQ. Trimming pared 0 bases from V and 5 bases from J, leaving 14 bases between. The CDR3 spells CASSLEGRPEYGYTF. The CDR3 DNA reads TGCGCCAGCAGCTTGGAGGGGAGACCTGAGTATGGCTACACCTTC.

This chain uses TRBV19 with TRBJ1-5; 7 bases are a match to TRBD1. Germline V gene lookup returns CDR1 LNHDA and CDR2 SQIVND (reference sequence). The CDR3 contains 13 residues. V dropped 8 bases and J dropped 3; count of bases not matched to a gene: 4. The CDR3 protein is CASQGQFNQPQHF. In DNA form, the CDR3 reads TGTGCCAGTCAGGGACAGTTCAATCAGCCCCAGCATTTT.

Of note for this clone: At one of its ends the junction is not consistent with the germline gene, which may arise from a read error. The rearrangement links TRBV2 to TRBJ2-7, with D possibly TRBD1 on 5 matching bases. This CDR3 contains 10 residues. Germline V CDR1 and CDR2: SNHLY, FYNNEI. CDR3 amino acids: CASRTVIKNF. DNA for the CDR3: TGTGCCAGCAGGACAGTGATTAAGAACTTC.

The chain joins TRBV19 to TRBJ1-3; D call uncertain. This CDR3 has 14 amino acids. Germline CDR1 LNHDA, CDR2 SQIVND (reference sequence). Deletions cut 5 bases from V and 1 base from J, with 9 bases between. The CDR3 region has the DNA TGTGCCAGTAGTTCACGATCTTCTGGAAACACCATATATTTT. Its translation: CASSSRSSGNTIYF. Variable domain in full (rest from reference TRBV19 and TRBJ1-3): DGGITQSPKYLFRKEGQNVTLSCEQNLNHDAMYWYRQDPGQGLRLIYYSQIVNDFQKGDIAEGYSVSREKKESFPLTVTSAQKNPTAFYLCASSSRSSGNTIYFGEGSWLTVV.

The genes are TRBV7-2 and TRBJ2-3; TRBD1 aligns across 8 bases. J was trimmed by 0 bases and V by 4 bases; bases with no gene match: 6. The germline gives CDR1 SGHTA, CDR2 FQGNSA. The CDR3 is 16 residues long. This chain's CDR3 is CASSSQTGASTDTQYF. CDR3 in DNA: TGTGCCAGCAGCTCCCAGACAGGGGCCAGCACAGATACGCAGTATTTT.

The rearrangement uses TRBV3-1 (or the pseudogene TRBV3-2) and TRBJ1-1, with D unresolved. Germline CDR1 is LGHDT and CDR2 is YNNKEL (reference sequence). V was pared by 0 bases and J by 6 bases, with 11 bases between. The CDR3 is made up of 14 amino acids. CDR3 loop: CASSQDNNMAEAFF. CDR3 nucleotides: TGTGCCAGCAGCCAAGATAATAATATGGCTGAAGCTTTCTTT.

A few counts support this clone. The rearrangement links TRBV7-9 to TRBJ1-5; D is unresolved. Germline V gives CDR1 SEHNR, CDR2 FQNEAQ (reference sequence). The CDR3 is made up of 14 amino acids. The ends were cut back, 5 bases at V and 6 bases at J, with 14 bases in the middle. CDR3 residues: CASSEPSATQPQHF. The CDR3 region has the DNA TGTGCCAGCAGCGAACCCAGCGCCACTCAGCCCCAGCATTTT.

V gene TRBV7-8 combines with J gene TRBJ2-7, with D unclear. The CDR3 has 15 amino acids. Deletions cut 0 bases from V and 0 bases from J, with 9 bases between. From germline, CDR1 is SGHVS and CDR2 FQNEAQ. The CDR3 region is CASSLADPSSYEQYF. The CDR3 bases are TGTGCCAGCAGCTTAGCGGACCCCTCCTCCTACGAGCAGTACTTC. Variable domain in full (rest from reference TRBV7-8 and TRBJ2-7): GAGVSQSPRYKVAKRGQDVALRCDPISGHVSLFWYQQALGQGPEFLTYFQNEAQLDKSGLPSDRFFAERPEGSVSTLKIQRTQQEDSAVYLCASSLADPSSYEQYFGPGTRLTVT.

The V gene is TRBV10-2, the J gene TRBJ2-1; 9 bases align to TRBD2. This CDR3 has 14 amino acids. Germline V gives CDR1 WSHSY, CDR2 SAAADI. Trimming took 6 bases from V and 5 from J; bases not matched to a gene: 5. CDR3 residues: CASRAGGFDNEQFF. The DNA of the CDR3 is TGCGCCAGCAGGGCGGGGGGGTTTGACAATGAGCAGTTCTTC.

This clone was counted between two and nine times. The rearrangement joins TRBV12-3 or TRBV12-4 to TRBJ1-5; D may be TRBD1 (5 bases). The CDR3 has 12 amino acids. Trimming cost V 3 bases and J 7 bases, with 7 bases left between them. The CDR3 loop reads CASSFGTQPQHF. The CDR3 coding sequence is TGTGCCAGCAGTTTCGGGACCCAGCCCCAGCATTTT.

The CDR3 here is CASRLPGDVGYTF. CDR3 sequence (DNA): TGCGCCAGCAGACTACCAGGGGATGTTGGCTACACCTTC. The chain couples TRBV5-1 to TRBJ1-2; perhaps TRBD1 as D (6 bases). This CDR3 is 13 amino acids long. Germline V CDR1 and CDR2: SGHRS, YFSETQ. Trimming removed 5 bases from V and 7 bases from J, with 15 bases in between.

This chain joins TRBV13 and TRBJ1-2, with D possibly being TRBD1 (5 bases). The germline gives CDR1 PRHDT, CDR2 FYEKMQ (reference sequence). V gave up 10 bases and J gave up 6 bases, with 30 bases separating them. This CDR3 is built from 17 residues. The CDR3 nucleotides read TGTGCCACCATCCTACTACCGGGACCTTTCACGGGGCATGGCTACACCTTC. Translating gives CATILLPGPFTGHGYTF.

The genes are TRBV5-6 and TRBJ2-1; D gene unclear. The CDR3 length is 11 residues. V lost 4 bases to trimming and J lost 11 bases, with 10 bases between them. Looked up from germline, CDR1 is SGHDT and CDR2 is YYEEEE. The CDR3 DNA sequence: TGTGCCAGCAGCCGCCCCGGCCAGCAGTTCTTC. Translation: CASSRPGQQFF.

V gene TRBV4-3 combines with J gene TRBJ1-2; TRBD1 matches at 12 bases. The CDR3 length is 15 residues. V shed 3 bases and J 8 bases; nucleotides not matched to a gene: 7. Germline CDR1 reads LGHNA; CDR2 reads YSLEER. Here the CDR3 DNA reads TGCGCCAGCAGCCAGCCGGGACAGGGGGCAGGAGGCTACACCTTC. Protein product: CASSQPGQGAGGYTF.

The chain couples TRBV7-9 to TRBJ2-5; D gene uncertain. CDR1 is SEHNR and CDR2 is FQNEAQ in the germline V gene (reference sequence). The ends were cut back, 5 bases at V and 1 base at J, with 11 bases in the middle. This CDR3 spans 14 amino acids. The DNA for the CDR3 is TGTGCCAGCAGCAGACATACCCCCCAAGAGACCCAGTACTTC. It translates to CASSRHTPQETQYF.

This sequence joins TRBV5-4 and TRBJ2-5; 7 bases line up with TRBD2. The V gene end was trimmed by 1 base and the J gene end by 4 bases; junction bases not matched to a gene: 4. Per germline, CDR1 SGHNT and CDR2 YYREEE (reference sequence). This CDR3 has 14 residues. This chain's CDR3 is CASSLWGEGETQYF. As DNA, the CDR3 is TGTGCCAGCAGCTTGTGGGGGGAGGGAGAGACCCAGTACTTC.

J is TRBJ2-5 and V is TRBV5-1; 9 positions match TRBD1. The V gene's germline CDR1 is SGHRS and CDR2 YFSETQ. V lost 0 bases and J lost 5; bases outside the gene matches: 5. The CDR3 length is 15 residues. CDR3 protein: CASSLEGQGGETQYF. Here the CDR3 DNA reads TGCGCCAGCAGCTTGGAGGGACAGGGCGGGGAGACCCAGTACTTC. The full variable domain, its missing parts supplied by reference TRBV5-1 and TRBJ2-5, is KAGVTQTPRYLIKTRGQQVTLSCSPISGHRSVSWYQQTPGQGLQFLFEYFSETQRNKGNFPGRFSGRQFSNSRSEMNVSTLELGDSALYLCASSLEGQGGETQYFGPGTRLLVL.

CDR3 nucleotide sequence: TGCGCCAGCAGCTTGGCTCAGAGCACTGAAGCTTTCTTT. It encodes CASSLAQSTEAFF. J is TRBJ1-1 and V is TRBV5-1; D is unclear. The germline V and J ends were trimmed by 0 bases and 4 bases, with 7 bases remaining between them. Germline V CDR1 and CDR2: SGHRS, YFSETQ. This CDR3 region has 13 residues. Using reference TRBV5-1 and TRBJ1-1 for the parts outside the CDR3, the full variable domain is KAGVTQTPRYLIKTRGQQVTLSCSPISGHRSVSWYQQTPGQGLQFLFEYFSETQRNKGNFPGRFSGRQFSNSRSEMNVSTLELGDSALYLCASSLAQSTEAFFGQGTRLTVV.

The chain has TRBV12-3 or TRBV12-4 and TRBJ1-1, with D perhaps matching TRBD1 (5 bases). Trimming took 2 bases from V and 8 from J, leaving 12 bases between them. This CDR3 spans 13 amino acids. For the CDR3, the DNA is TGTGCCAGCAGTTTAAGAGGGGTGGGAGAAGCTTTCTTT. As protein: CASSLRGVGEAFF.

CDR3 region: CASSGGRGDTQYF. The CDR3 DNA reads TGTGCCAGCAGTGGGGGACGGGGGGATACGCAGTATTTT. V gene TRBV2 combines with J gene TRBJ2-3; weak D call: TRBD2 (6 bases). This CDR3 spans 13 amino acids. The V and J ends lost 4 bases and 6 bases respectively, with 11 bases between them. Germline loops: CDR1 SNHLY, CDR2 FYNNEI.

The J gene is TRBJ2-7, the V gene TRBV4-1, with 10 bases fitting TRBD2. The CDR3 loop spans 18 amino acids. The junction had 11 bases not matched to a gene; V was cut back by 2 bases and J by 1 base. Germline lookup yields CDR1 MGHRA and CDR2 YSYEKL. CDR3: CASSQLAGEAFGSYEQYV. DNA for the CDR3: TGCGCCAGCAGCCAACTAGCGGGGGAGGCGTTTGGGTCCTACGAGCAGTACGTC.

J is TRBJ2-1 and V is TRBV2; 8 bases line up with TRBD2. CDR3 length: 14 amino acids. CDR1 is SNHLY and CDR2 is FYNNEI in the germline V gene. Unmatched junction bases numbered 6, after V lost 3 bases and J lost 8 bases. The CDR3 region is CASSDRRGVDEQFF. The CDR3 DNA is TGTGCCAGCAGTGACAGGCGGGGGGTAGATGAGCAGTTCTTC.

The gene calls are TRBV18 and TRBJ2-5, with TRBD2 identical over 12 bases. The V and J ends lost 6 bases and 0 bases, in that order; junction bases with no gene match: 5. The CDR3 contains 16 residues. From germline, CDR1 is KGHSH and CDR2 LQKENI. The DNA for the CDR3 is TGTGCCAGCTCCGGACTAGCGGGAACCAACCAAGAGACCCAGTACTTC. Its protein product is CASSGLAGTNQETQYF.

The V call is TRBV7-6, the J call TRBJ2-3; 9 bases match TRBD1. V was clipped by 4 bases and J by 3 bases; unmatched bases: 2. This CDR3 region has 14 residues. Germline V lookup: CDR1 SGHVS, CDR2 FNYEAQ. The chain's CDR3 is CASSWGQGTDTQYF. CDR3 in DNA: TGTGCCAGCAGCTGGGGACAGGGAACAGATACGCAGTATTTT.

The V call is TRBV2, the J call TRBJ1-1; D might be TRBD1 (5 bases). V was trimmed by 7 bases and J by 3 bases, leaving 18 bases between them. The CDR3 runs 15 residues. Germline V gives CDR1 SNHLY, CDR2 FYNNEI. The CDR3 coding sequence is TGTGCCAGCACCCTTGGGGGGAGTGTGTACACTGAAGCTTTCTTT. Protein: CASTLGGSVYTEAFF.

The genes are TRBV6-5 and TRBJ1-2; TRBD1 is a possible D gene (6 bases). The CDR3 contains 14 residues. Trimming took off 1 base at V and 3 bases at J, with 9 bases between the two ends. Looked up from germline, CDR1 is MNHEY and CDR2 is SVGAGI. The CDR3, as DNA: TGTGCCAGCAGTTACTACTCAGGGGACTATGGCTACACCTTC. Translating it yields CASSYYSGDYGYTF.

This clone was seen more than once but under ten times. The genes are TRBV5-5 and TRBJ2-5; the D is unclear. V was clipped by 5 bases and J by 5 bases, with 13 bases between them. Germline CDR1 is SGHKS and CDR2 is YYEKEE (reference sequence). The CDR3 is made up of 13 amino acids. The chain's CDR3 is CASSTSITETQYF. The CDR3 nucleotides are TGTGCCAGCAGTACATCCATTACGGAGACCCAGTACTTC.

V and J are TRBV7-2 and TRBJ2-3; D may correspond to TRBD1 or TRBD2 (6 bases each). V was cut by 5 bases and J by 2 bases, with 20 bases left in between. In germline, CDR1 is SGHTA, CDR2 FQGNSA. The CDR3 contains 17 residues. The CDR3: CASSGGPPAQLTDTQYF. The CDR3 bases are TGTGCCAGCAGCGGGGGGCCCCCCGCTCAGCTCACAGATACGCAGTATTTT.

The chain links TRBV5-1 to TRBJ1-1; 8 bases align to TRBD1. The CDR3 consists of 16 residues. From germline, CDR1 is SGHRS and CDR2 YFSETQ. Trimming at V came to 4 bases and at J to 6 bases, leaving 14 bases not matched to a gene. The DNA for the CDR3 is TGCGCCAGCAGCCCCGGACCCGGACAGGGTAACGCTGAAGCTTTCTTT. It encodes CASSPGPGQGNAEAFF.